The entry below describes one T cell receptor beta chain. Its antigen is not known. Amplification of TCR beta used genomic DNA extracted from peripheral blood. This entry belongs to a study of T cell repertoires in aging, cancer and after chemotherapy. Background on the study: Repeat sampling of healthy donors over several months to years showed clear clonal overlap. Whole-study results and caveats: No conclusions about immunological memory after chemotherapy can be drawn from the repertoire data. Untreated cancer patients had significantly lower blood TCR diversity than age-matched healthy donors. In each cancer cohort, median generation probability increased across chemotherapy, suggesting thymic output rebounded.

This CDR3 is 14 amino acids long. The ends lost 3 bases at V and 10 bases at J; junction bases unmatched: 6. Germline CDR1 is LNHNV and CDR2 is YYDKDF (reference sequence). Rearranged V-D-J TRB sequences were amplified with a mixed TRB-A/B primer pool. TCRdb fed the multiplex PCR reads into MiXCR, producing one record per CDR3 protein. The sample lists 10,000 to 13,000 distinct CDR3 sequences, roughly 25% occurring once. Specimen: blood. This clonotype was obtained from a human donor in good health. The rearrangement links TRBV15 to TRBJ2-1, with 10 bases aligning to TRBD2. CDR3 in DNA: TGTGCCACCAGCAGCGGACTAGCGGTTACGGAGCAGTTCTTC. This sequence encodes CATSSGLAVTEQFF.